This is a list of T cell receptor beta chains from one sample in a study of naive and memory T cell subsets. MiXCR, run by TCRdb on the UMI-ligation and nested PCR reads, gives a single entry per CDR3 protein. The table includes around 40,000 distinct CDR3 sequences, about an eighth detected once. The material sequenced was effector memory CD4+ T cells from blood. These receptor sequences come from a human donor in good health. The CDR3 runs from the conserved cysteine through the conserved F or W. The order of the fields is J gene, D gene, V gene, clone size, CDR3 protein, CDR3 DNA. A D gene is named only where the DNA matches it firmly. Clone size is shown for a subset of rows, as once, few, many or a class of expanded clone.

J gene: TRBJ2-3; D gene: TRBD2; V gene: TRBV29-1; clone size: -; CDR3 protein: CSVDKSTLGGDTQYF; CDR3 DNA: TGCAGCGTTGATAAGTCCACTCTGGGGGGGGATACGCAGTATTTT
J gene: TRBJ2-5; D gene: -; V gene: TRBV24-1; clone size: -; CDR3 protein: CATSDRTDQQETQYF; CDR3 DNA: TGTGCCACCAGTGATAGGACAGATCAACAAGAGACCCAGTACTTC
J gene: TRBJ2-4; D gene: -; V gene: TRBV6-4; clone size: -; CDR3 protein: CASSEKRKTPPLAKNIQYF; CDR3 DNA: TGTGCCAGCAGTGAGAAAAGGAAAACGCCGCCTCTAGCCAAAAACATTCAGTACTTC
J gene: TRBJ2-5; D gene: TRBD2; V gene: TRBV5-6; clone size: few; CDR3 protein: CASSRLAGVVETQYF; CDR3 DNA: TGTGCCAGCAGCAGATTAGCGGGAGTTGTGGAGACCCAGTACTTC
J gene: TRBJ2-7; D gene: TRBD1; V gene: TRBV30; clone size: many; CDR3 protein: CAWSAGTGATIHEQYF; CDR3 DNA: TGTGCCTGGAGCGCCGGGACAGGGGCCACAATCCACGAGCAGTACTTC
J gene: TRBJ2-2; D gene: -; V gene: TRBV7-2; clone size: -; CDR3 protein: CASSDGPYTGELFF; CDR3 DNA: TGTGCCAGCAGCGACGGGCCCTACACCGGGGAGCTGTTTTTT
J gene: TRBJ2-2; D gene: TRBD2; V gene: TRBV5-1; clone size: -; CDR3 protein: CASSSGTSGRTGELFF; CDR3 DNA: TGCGCCAGCAGCTCCGGGACTAGCGGGCGCACCGGGGAGCTGTTTTTT
J gene: TRBJ2-7; D gene: -; V gene: TRBV18; clone size: -; CDR3 protein: CASSPGYPAYEQYF; CDR3 DNA: TGTGCCAGCTCACCAGGGTACCCCGCCTACGAGCAGTACTTC
J gene: TRBJ1-1; D gene: -; V gene: TRBV11-2; clone size: few; CDR3 protein: CASSSTRTDNTEAFF; CDR3 DNA: TGTGCCAGCAGCTCGACGAGGACGGATAACACTGAAGCTTTCTTT
J gene: TRBJ1-3; D gene: -; V gene: TRBV3-1; clone size: few; CDR3 protein: CASSGGQNSGNTIYF; CDR3 DNA: TGTGCCAGCAGCGGGGGGCAAAACTCTGGAAACACCATATATTTT
J gene: TRBJ2-3; D gene: TRBD2; V gene: TRBV5-1; clone size: many; CDR3 protein: CASSSQTSGITDTQYF; CDR3 DNA: TGCGCCAGCAGCTCCCAAACTAGCGGGATTACAGATACGCAGTATTTT
J gene: TRBJ2-3; D gene: TRBD1; V gene: TRBV12-5; clone size: -; CDR3 protein: CASGPLTFTGATSTDTQYF; CDR3 DNA: TGTGCTAGTGGCCCACTAACATTCACAGGGGCGACTAGCACAGATACGCAGTATTTT
J gene: TRBJ2-2; D gene: TRBD2; V gene: TRBV14; clone size: -; CDR3 protein: CASSQELAGSGELFF; CDR3 DNA: TGTGCCAGCAGCCAGGAACTAGCGGGATCCGGGGAGCTGTTTTTT
J gene: TRBJ1-5; D gene: TRBD1; V gene: TRBV6-2/TRBV6-3; clone size: few; CDR3 protein: CASSYRGTGGQPQHF; CDR3 DNA: TGTGCCAGCAGTTACCGCGGGACAGGGGGGCAGCCCCAGCATTTT
J gene: TRBJ2-1; D gene: -; V gene: TRBV19; clone size: many; CDR3 protein: CAIGTREHEQFF; CDR3 DNA: TGTGCCATCGGAACCCGGGAGCATGAGCAGTTCTTC
J gene: TRBJ1-2; D gene: -; V gene: TRBV9; clone size: few; CDR3 protein: CASSVRLDITYTF; CDR3 DNA: TGTGCCAGCAGCGTCCGCTTAGACATCACCTACACCTTC
J gene: TRBJ1-5; D gene: -; V gene: TRBV12-3/TRBV12-4; clone size: few; CDR3 protein: CASSLEGRGNQPQHF; CDR3 DNA: TGTGCCAGCAGTTTAGAAGGACGCGGCAATCAGCCCCAGCATTTT
J gene: TRBJ1-1; D gene: TRBD1; V gene: TRBV10-3; clone size: -; CDR3 protein: CAISESTGWAEAFF; CDR3 DNA: TGTGCCATCAGTGAGTCGACAGGGTGGGCTGAAGCTTTCTTT
J gene: TRBJ2-3; D gene: -; V gene: TRBV20-1; clone size: few; CDR3 protein: CSARPRVPDTQYF; CDR3 DNA: TGCAGTGCTAGACCCAGGGTGCCAGATACGCAGTATTTT
J gene: TRBJ2-3; D gene: -; V gene: TRBV20-1; clone size: -; CDR3 protein: CSARRNSRSTDTQYF; CDR3 DNA: TGCAGTGCTAGAAGGAACTCCCGGAGCACAGATACGCAGTATTTT
J gene: TRBJ1-5; D gene: TRBD1; V gene: TRBV10-3; clone size: -; CDR3 protein: CATAPTGERDQPQHF; CDR3 DNA: TGTGCCACCGCACCGACAGGGGAGAGGGATCAGCCCCAGCATTTT
J gene: TRBJ2-3; D gene: -; V gene: TRBV7-6; clone size: few; CDR3 protein: CASSLDSGDTQYF; CDR3 DNA: TGTGCCAGCAGCTTAGACTCCGGGGATACGCAGTATTTT
J gene: TRBJ2-5; D gene: -; V gene: TRBV6-6; clone size: -; CDR3 protein: CASSYFLQGQETQYF; CDR3 DNA: TGTGCCAGCAGTTACTTTTTGCAGGGCCAAGAGACCCAGTACTTC
J gene: TRBJ2-5; D gene: TRBD2; V gene: TRBV27; clone size: -; CDR3 protein: CASSLRSSGIGETQYF; CDR3 DNA: TGTGCCAGCAGTTTAAGATCCAGCGGGATAGGTGAGACCCAGTACTTC
J gene: TRBJ2-1; D gene: -; V gene: TRBV18; clone size: few; CDR3 protein: CASSPPARQRYNEQFF; CDR3 DNA: TGTGCCAGCTCACCACCGGCGCGCCAGCGCTACAATGAGCAGTTCTTC
J gene: TRBJ2-1; D gene: -; V gene: TRBV7-2; clone size: few; CDR3 protein: CASSLTAQSSYNEQFF; CDR3 DNA: TGTGCCAGCAGCTTAACGGCCCAGAGCTCCTACAATGAGCAGTTCTTC
J gene: TRBJ2-1; D gene: TRBD2; V gene: TRBV5-1; clone size: -; CDR3 protein: CASSSGLAGGSSYNEQFF; CDR3 DNA: TGCGCCAGCAGCTCGGGACTAGCGGGGGGGAGCTCCTACAATGAGCAGTTCTTC
J gene: TRBJ1-5; D gene: TRBD1; V gene: TRBV24-1; clone size: few; CDR3 protein: CATSDPRDRGLGGNQPQHF; CDR3 DNA: TGTGCCACCAGTGATCCCCGGGACAGGGGGCTAGGGGGCAATCAGCCCCAGCATTTT
J gene: TRBJ1-1; D gene: -; V gene: TRBV2; clone size: few; CDR3 protein: CASRPRQLNTEAFF; CDR3 DNA: TGTGCCAGCAGGCCGCGACAGTTGAACACTGAAGCTTTCTTT
J gene: TRBJ1-4; D gene: -; V gene: TRBV20-1; clone size: medium-sized; CDR3 protein: CSARDFRIATNEKLFF; CDR3 DNA: TGCAGTGCTAGAGATTTCAGGATTGCAACTAATGAAAAACTGTTTTTT
J gene: TRBJ2-3; D gene: -; V gene: TRBV28; clone size: few; CDR3 protein: CASRSDPRRVGTDTQYF; CDR3 DNA: TGTGCCAGCAGATCCGACCCCAGGAGGGTCGGCACAGATACGCAGTATTTT
J gene: TRBJ2-3; D gene: -; V gene: TRBV4-2; clone size: many; CDR3 protein: CASSPLVGSDDTQYF; CDR3 DNA: TGTGCCAGCAGCCCATTGGTAGGGAGCGACGATACGCAGTATTTT
J gene: TRBJ2-1; D gene: TRBD2; V gene: TRBV3-1; clone size: -; CDR3 protein: CASSTRGAGAGNEQFF; CDR3 DNA: TGTGCCAGCAGCACCCGGGGTGCGGGAGCGGGTAATGAGCAGTTCTTC
J gene: TRBJ2-3; D gene: -; V gene: TRBV18; clone size: many; CDR3 protein: CASSQDGTLDTQYF; CDR3 DNA: TGTGCCAGCTCGCAGGATGGGACGTTGGATACGCAGTATTTT
J gene: TRBJ1-1; D gene: -; V gene: TRBV6-9; clone size: -; CDR3 protein: CASPLEKTTRGKNTEAFF; CDR3 DNA: TGTGCCAGCCCCCTTGAAAAGACTACCAGGGGAAAGAACACTGAAGCTTTCTTT
J gene: TRBJ2-3; D gene: TRBD2; V gene: TRBV12-3/TRBV12-4; clone size: many; CDR3 protein: CASSSQTSGTDTQYF; CDR3 DNA: TGTGCCAGCAGTTCCCAGACTAGCGGCACAGATACGCAGTATTTT
J gene: TRBJ2-5; D gene: -; V gene: TRBV10-1; clone size: -; CDR3 protein: CASSETGVETQYF; CDR3 DNA: TGCGCCAGCAGTGAGACGGGAGTGGAGACCCAGTACTTC
J gene: TRBJ2-3; D gene: TRBD2; V gene: TRBV7-7; clone size: -; CDR3 protein: CASSPGLAGEDTQYF; CDR3 DNA: TGTGCCAGCAGCCCCGGACTAGCGGGAGAAGATACGCAGTATTTT
J gene: TRBJ2-6; D gene: -; V gene: TRBV25-1; clone size: few; CDR3 protein: CASSEVIGGSTEEANVLTF; CDR3 DNA: TGTGCCAGCAGTGAAGTTATCGGTGGCAGTACCGAGGAGGCCAACGTCCTGACTTTC
J gene: TRBJ1-1; D gene: -; V gene: TRBV20-1; clone size: few; CDR3 protein: CSARGLFVLRGDTEAFF; CDR3 DNA: TGCAGTGCTAGAGGGTTATTCGTACTTCGTGGAGACACTGAAGCTTTCTTT
J gene: TRBJ2-1; D gene: -; V gene: TRBV6-2/TRBV6-3; clone size: few; CDR3 protein: CASSDWGGEQFF; CDR3 DNA: TGTGCCAGCAGTGACTGGGGTGGTGAGCAGTTCTTC
J gene: TRBJ2-3; D gene: TRBD1; V gene: TRBV6-5; clone size: -; CDR3 protein: CATRSFRDRGLHTDTQYF; CDR3 DNA: TGTGCCACCCGCAGTTTCCGGGACAGGGGTCTCCACACAGATACGCAGTATTTT
J gene: TRBJ2-5; D gene: TRBD1; V gene: TRBV20-1; clone size: few; CDR3 protein: CSARGTGGETQYF; CDR3 DNA: TGCAGTGCTAGAGGGACAGGAGGAGAGACCCAGTACTTC
J gene: TRBJ2-7; D gene: TRBD2; V gene: TRBV20-1; clone size: -; CDR3 protein: CSARDRVSGRSYEQYF; CDR3 DNA: TGCAGTGCTAGAGATAGAGTTAGCGGGAGATCGTACGAGCAGTACTTC
J gene: TRBJ2-3; D gene: TRBD2; V gene: TRBV7-2; clone size: many; CDR3 protein: CASSLGLAGAGTDTQYF; CDR3 DNA: TGTGCCAGCAGCTTGGGACTAGCGGGAGCTGGGACAGATACGCAGTATTTT
J gene: TRBJ2-5; D gene: -; V gene: TRBV12-3/TRBV12-4; clone size: -; CDR3 protein: CASSSGRARVRETQYF; CDR3 DNA: TGTGCCAGCAGTTCCGGAAGGGCCAGGGTGAGAGAGACCCAGTACTTC
J gene: TRBJ1-5; D gene: -; V gene: TRBV20-1; clone size: few; CDR3 protein: CSARGETKDAQHF; CDR3 DNA: TGCAGTGCTAGAGGAGAGACAAAAGATGCCCAGCATTTT